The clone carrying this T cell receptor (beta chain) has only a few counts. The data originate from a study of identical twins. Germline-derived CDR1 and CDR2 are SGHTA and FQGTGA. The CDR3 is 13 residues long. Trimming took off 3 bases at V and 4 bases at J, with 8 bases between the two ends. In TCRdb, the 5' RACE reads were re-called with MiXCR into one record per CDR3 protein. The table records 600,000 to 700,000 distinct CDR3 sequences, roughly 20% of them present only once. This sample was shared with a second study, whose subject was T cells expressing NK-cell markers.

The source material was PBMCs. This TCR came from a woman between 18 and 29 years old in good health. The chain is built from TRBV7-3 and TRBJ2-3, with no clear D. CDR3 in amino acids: CASSFGVADTQYF. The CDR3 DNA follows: TGTGCCAGCAGCTTTGGAGTGGCAGATACGCAGTATTTT.